This T cell receptor (beta chain) originates from a study of blood T cell repertoires in COVID-19. Measured with immunoSEQ multiplex PCR; TCRdb has only the in-frame clones, and not every one. In the table there are 230,000 or so clones, around 90% of which are singletons. CDR1 is MDHEN and CDR2 is SYDVKM in the germline V gene. The CDR3 spans 16 residues. The V segment lost 5 bases and the J segment 5 bases; nucleotides outside the gene matches: 7. Material: peripheral blood. The chain couples TRBV28 to TRBJ1-5; 12 bases are shared with TRBD1. The source of this sequence is a woman aged 55-70 years with COVID-19, enrolled during active disease. The DNA of the CDR3 is TGTGCCAGCAGTCCCGGGACAGGGGGCGGGTATCAGCCCCAGCATTTT. It encodes CASSPGTGGGYQPQHF. The variable domain in full, with the rest retrieved from reference TRBV28 and TRBJ1-5, is DVKVTQSSRYLVKRTGEKVFLECVQDMDHENMFWYRQDPGLGLRLIYFSYDVKMKEKGDIPEGYSVSREKKERFSLILESASTNQTSMYLCASSPGTGGGYQPQHFGDGTRLSIL.